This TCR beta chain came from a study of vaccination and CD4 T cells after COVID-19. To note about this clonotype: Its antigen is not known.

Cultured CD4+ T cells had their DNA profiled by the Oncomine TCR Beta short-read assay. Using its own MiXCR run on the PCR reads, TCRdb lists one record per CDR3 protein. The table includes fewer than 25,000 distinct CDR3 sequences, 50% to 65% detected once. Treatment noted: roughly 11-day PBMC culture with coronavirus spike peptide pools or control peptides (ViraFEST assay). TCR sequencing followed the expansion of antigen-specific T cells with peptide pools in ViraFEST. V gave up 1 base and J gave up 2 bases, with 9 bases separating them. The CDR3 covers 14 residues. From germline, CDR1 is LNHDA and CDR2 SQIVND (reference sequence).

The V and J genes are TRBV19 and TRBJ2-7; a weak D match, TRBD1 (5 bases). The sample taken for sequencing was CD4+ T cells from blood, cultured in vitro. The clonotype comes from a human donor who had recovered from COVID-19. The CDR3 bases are TGTGCCAGTAGTATAGCCGGCAGGGCCTACGAGCAGTACTTC. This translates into CASSIAGRAYEQYF.